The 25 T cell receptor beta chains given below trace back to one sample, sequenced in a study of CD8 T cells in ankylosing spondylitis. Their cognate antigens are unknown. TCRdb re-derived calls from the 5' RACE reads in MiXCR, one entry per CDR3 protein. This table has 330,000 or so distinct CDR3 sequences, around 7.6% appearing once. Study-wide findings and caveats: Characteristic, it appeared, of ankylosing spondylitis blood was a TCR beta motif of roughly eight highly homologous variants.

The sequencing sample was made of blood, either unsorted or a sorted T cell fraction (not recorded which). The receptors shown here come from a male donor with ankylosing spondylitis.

DNA of the CDR3: TGCGCCAGCAGCCACGGAAGTATGGGCGCCTCCTACGAGCAGTACTTC. Translated, it gives CASSHGSMGASYEQYF. This chain joins TRBV4-1 and TRBJ2-7; no clear D gene. V was trimmed by 3 bases and J by 0 bases, leaving 15 bases between them. Looked up from germline, CDR1 is MGHRA and CDR2 is YSYEKL. The CDR3 spans 16 residues.

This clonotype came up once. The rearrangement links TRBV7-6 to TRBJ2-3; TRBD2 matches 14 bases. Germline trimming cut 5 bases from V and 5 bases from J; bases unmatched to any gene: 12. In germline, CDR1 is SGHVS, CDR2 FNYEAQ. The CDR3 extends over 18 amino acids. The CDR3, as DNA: TGTGCCAGCAGCCCCCTGACTAGCGGGAGGGCCTCGGGAGATACGCAGTATTTT. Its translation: CASSPLTSGRASGDTQYF. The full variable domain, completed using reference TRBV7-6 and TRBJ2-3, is GAGVSQSPRYKVTKRGQDVALRCDPISGHVSLYWYRQALGQGPEFLTYFNYEAQQDKSGLPNDRFSAERPEGSISTLTIQRTEQRDSAMYRCASSPLTSGRASGDTQYFGPGTRLTVL.

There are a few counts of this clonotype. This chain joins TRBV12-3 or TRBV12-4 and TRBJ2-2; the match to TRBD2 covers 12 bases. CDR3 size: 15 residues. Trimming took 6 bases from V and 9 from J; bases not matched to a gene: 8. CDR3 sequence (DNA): TGTGCCAGCAGCACTGGACTAGCGGGGACTAGGGAGCTGTTTTTT. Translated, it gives CASSTGLAGTRELFF.

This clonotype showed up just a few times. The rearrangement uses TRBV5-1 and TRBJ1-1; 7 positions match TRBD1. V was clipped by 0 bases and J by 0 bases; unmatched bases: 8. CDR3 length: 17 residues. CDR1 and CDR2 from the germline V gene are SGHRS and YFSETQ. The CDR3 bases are TGCGCCAGCAGCTTGGTCTACGGGACAGAAATGAACACTGAAGCTTTCTTT. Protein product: CASSLVYGTEMNTEAFF.

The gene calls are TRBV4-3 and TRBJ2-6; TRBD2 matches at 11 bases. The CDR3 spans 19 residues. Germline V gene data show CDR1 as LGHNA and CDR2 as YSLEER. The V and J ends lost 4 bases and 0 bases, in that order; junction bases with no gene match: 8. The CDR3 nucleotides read TGCGCCAGCAGCCCTGATGGACTAGCGGGTTACTCTGGGGCCAACGTCCTGACTTTC. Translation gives CASSPDGLAGYSGANVLTF.

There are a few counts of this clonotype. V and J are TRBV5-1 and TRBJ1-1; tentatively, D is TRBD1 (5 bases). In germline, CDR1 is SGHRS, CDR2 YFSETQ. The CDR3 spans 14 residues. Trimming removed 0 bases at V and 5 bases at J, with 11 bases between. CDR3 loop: CASSLEEGRTEAFF. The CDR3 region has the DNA TGCGCCAGCAGCTTGGAAGAGGGGCGGACTGAAGCTTTCTTT.

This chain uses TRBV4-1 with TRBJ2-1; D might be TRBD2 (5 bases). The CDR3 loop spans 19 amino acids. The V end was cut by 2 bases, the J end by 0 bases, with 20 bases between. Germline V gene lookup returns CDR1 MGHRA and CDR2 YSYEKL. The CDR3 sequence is CASSQTFPGGPSSYNEQFF. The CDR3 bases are TGCGCCAGCAGCCAAACATTCCCAGGCGGGCCGAGCTCCTACAATGAGCAGTTCTTC.

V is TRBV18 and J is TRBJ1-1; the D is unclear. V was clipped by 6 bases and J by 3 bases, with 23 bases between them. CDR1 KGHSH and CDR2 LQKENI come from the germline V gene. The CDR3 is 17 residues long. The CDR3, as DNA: TGTGCCAGCTCCTCCAAAGGCGGGGAAAGATCGGACACTGAAGCTTTCTTT. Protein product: CASSSKGGERSDTEAFF.

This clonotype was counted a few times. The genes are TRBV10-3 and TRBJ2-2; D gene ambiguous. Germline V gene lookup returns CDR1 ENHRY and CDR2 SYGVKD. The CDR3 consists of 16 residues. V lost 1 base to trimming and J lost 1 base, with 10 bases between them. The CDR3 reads CAISEFAEMNTGELFF. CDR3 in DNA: TGTGCCATCAGTGAGTTCGCGGAGATGAACACCGGGGAGCTGTTTTTT.

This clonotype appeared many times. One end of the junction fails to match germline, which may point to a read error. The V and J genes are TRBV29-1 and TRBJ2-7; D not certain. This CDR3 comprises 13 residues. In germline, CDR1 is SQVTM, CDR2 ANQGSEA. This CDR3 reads CSVEDGIRAHTHF. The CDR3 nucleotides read TGCAGCGTTGAAGATGGGATCCGGGCCCACACGCACTTC.

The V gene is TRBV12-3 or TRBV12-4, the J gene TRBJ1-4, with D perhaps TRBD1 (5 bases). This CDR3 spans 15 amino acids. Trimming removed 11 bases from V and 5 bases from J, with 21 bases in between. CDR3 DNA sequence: TGTGCCGGGACCGGGACGGAAGGGAGGAATGAAAAACTGTTTTTT. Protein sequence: CAGTGTEGRNEKLFF.

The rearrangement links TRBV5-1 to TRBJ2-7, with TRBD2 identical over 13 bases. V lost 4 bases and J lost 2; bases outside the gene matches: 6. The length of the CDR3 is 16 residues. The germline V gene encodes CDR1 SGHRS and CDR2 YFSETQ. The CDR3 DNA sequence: TGCGCCAGCAGCATCAGGACTAGCGGGAGAACCTACGAGCAGTACTTC. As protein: CASSIRTSGRTYEQYF. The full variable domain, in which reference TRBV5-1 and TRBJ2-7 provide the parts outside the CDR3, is KAGVTQTPRYLIKTRGQQVTLSCSPISGHRSVSWYQQTPGQGLQFLFEYFSETQRNKGNFPGRFSGRQFSNSRSEMNVSTLELGDSALYLCASSIRTSGRTYEQYFGPGTRLTVT.

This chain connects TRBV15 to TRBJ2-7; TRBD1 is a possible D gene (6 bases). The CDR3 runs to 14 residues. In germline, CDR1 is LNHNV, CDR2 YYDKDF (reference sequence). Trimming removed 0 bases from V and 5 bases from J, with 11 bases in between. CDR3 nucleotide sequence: TGTGCCACCAGCAGAGACCCAGGGGCGGACGAGCAGTACTTC. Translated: CATSRDPGADEQYF.

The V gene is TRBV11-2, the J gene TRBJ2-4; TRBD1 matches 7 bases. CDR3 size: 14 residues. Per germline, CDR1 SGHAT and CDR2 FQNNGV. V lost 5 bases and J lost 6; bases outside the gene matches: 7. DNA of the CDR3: TGTGCCAGCAGCACCGGGACAGATACAAACATTCAGTACTTC. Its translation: CASSTGTDTNIQYF.

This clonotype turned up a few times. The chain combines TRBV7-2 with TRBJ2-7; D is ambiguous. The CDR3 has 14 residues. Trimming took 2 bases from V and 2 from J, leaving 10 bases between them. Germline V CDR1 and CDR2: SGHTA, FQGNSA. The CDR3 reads CASSLPERTYEQYF. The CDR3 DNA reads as TGTGCCAGCAGCTTACCAGAAAGGACCTACGAGCAGTACTTC.

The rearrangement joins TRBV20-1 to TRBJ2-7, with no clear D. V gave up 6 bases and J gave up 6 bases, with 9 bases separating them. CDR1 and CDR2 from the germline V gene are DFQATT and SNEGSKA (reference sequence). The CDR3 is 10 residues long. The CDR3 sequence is CSAPSREQYF. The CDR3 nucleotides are TGCAGTGCCCCATCCCGCGAGCAGTACTTC.

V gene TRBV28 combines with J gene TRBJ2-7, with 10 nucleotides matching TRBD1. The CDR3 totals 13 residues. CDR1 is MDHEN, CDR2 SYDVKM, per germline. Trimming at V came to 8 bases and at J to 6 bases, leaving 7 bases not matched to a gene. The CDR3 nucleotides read TGTGCCAGCCTTAGACAGGGGGCCGGCGAGCAGTACTTC. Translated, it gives CASLRQGAGEQYF.

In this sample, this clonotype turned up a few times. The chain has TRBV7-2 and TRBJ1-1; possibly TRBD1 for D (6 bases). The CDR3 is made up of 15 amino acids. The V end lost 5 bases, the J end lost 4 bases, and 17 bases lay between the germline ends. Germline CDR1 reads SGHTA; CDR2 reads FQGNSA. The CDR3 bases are TGTGCCAGCAGCCCTCTCCAGGGGCTTAGCACTGAAGCTTTCTTT. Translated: CASSPLQGLSTEAFF.

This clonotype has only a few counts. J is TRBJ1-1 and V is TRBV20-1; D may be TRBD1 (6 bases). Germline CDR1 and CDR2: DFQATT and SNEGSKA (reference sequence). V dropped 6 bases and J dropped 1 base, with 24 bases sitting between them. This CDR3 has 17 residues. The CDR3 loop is CSADPRGGLPRNTEAFF. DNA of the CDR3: TGCAGTGCCGACCCCAGGGGCGGTCTCCCCAGGAACACTGAAGCTTTCTTT.

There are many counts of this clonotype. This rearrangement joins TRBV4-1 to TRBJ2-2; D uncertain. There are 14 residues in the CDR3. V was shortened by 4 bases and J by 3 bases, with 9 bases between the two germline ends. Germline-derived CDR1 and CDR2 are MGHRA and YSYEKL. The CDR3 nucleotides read TGCGCCAGCAGCCTTCGACTGGACACCGGGGAGCTGTTTTTT. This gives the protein CASSLRLDTGELFF.

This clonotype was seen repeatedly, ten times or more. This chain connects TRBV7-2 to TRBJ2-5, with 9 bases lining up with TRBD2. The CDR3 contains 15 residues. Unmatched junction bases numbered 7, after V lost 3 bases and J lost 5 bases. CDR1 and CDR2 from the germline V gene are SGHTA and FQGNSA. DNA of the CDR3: TGTGCCAGCAGCTTGCCGGGACTAGCTTTTGAGACCCAGTACTTC. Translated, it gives CASSLPGLAFETQYF.

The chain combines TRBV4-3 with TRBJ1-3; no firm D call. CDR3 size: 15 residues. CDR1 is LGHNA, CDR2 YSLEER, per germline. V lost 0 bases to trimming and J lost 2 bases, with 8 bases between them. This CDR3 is CASSQDYGAGNTIYF. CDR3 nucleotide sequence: TGCGCCAGCAGCCAAGACTACGGGGCTGGAAACACCATATATTTT.

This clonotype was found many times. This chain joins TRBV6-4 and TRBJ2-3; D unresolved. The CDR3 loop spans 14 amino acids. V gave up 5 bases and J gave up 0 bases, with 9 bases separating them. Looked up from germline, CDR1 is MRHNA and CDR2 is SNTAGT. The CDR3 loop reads CASSTFASTDTQYF. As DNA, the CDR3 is TGTGCCAGCAGTACCTTCGCTAGCACAGATACGCAGTATTTT.

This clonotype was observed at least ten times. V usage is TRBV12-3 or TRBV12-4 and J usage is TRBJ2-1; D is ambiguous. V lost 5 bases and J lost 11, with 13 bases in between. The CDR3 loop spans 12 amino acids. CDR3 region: CASSPPTTQQFF. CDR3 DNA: TGTGCCAGCAGTCCGCCAACTACACAGCAGTTCTTC.

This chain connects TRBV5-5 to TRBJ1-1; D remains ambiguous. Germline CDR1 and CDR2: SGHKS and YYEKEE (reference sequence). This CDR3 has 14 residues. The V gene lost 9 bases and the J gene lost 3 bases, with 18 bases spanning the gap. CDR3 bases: TGTGCCACCGCCCCGGGAGGGCGGGACACTGAAGCTTTCTTT. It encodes CATAPGGRDTEAFF.